This TCR beta chain is from a study of glioma-infiltrating T cells. The CDR3 has 13 residues. Deletions cut 7 bases from V and 9 bases from J, with 16 bases between. Germline loops: CDR1 SEHNR, CDR2 FQNEAQ (reference sequence). This clonotype showed up just a few times. Using RNA template, CDR3s of TCR alpha and beta were amplified with iRepertoire arm-PCR. TCRdb reanalysed the multiplex PCR reads using MiXCR and keeps one entry per CDR3 protein. The sample yields 300,000 to 450,000 distinct CDR3 sequences, roughly two fifths seen once. Input material: glioma tissue, nonneoplastic brain tissue, or PBMCs (not recorded which). This TCR was sampled from a human donor with low-grade glioma or glioblastoma, undergoing nonglioma brain surgery, or in good health (not recorded which). The gene calls are TRBV7-9 and TRBJ1-5; possibly TRBD1 for D (5 bases). Here the CDR3 reads CASTSSGGRPQHF. As DNA, the CDR3 is TGTGCCAGCACCTCCTCGGGGGGTCGGCCCCAGCATTTT.